This TCR beta chain was recovered during a study of human T cells and chemical hapten exposure. This clonotype was counted ten times or more. Using its own MiXCR run on the RACE reads, TCRdb lists one record per CDR3 protein. Here the sample spans tens of thousands of distinct CDR3 sequences, about 9.1% being singletons. As for time point: patch test 1, 2 weeks after DPC sensitization. Treatment in this sample: therapeutic diphenylcyclopropenone sensitization with weekly scalp DPC. The CDR3 sequence is 17 residues long. Trimming shortened V by 0 bases and J by 0 bases, and 12 bases separated the two germline ends. CDR1 is SGHRS and CDR2 is YFSETQ in the germline V gene.

The material sequenced was whole blood, taken in connection with sensitization to the hapten diphenylcyclopropenone (DPC). This chain joins TRBV5-1 and TRBJ1-4; no clear D. The sequence was collected from a woman aged 40 to 55 with alopecia areata. Some clones in this sample may be carry-over from other donors' samples. CDR3: CASSLGTTLATNEKLFF. The CDR3 nucleotides read TGCGCCAGCAGCTTGGGGACCACACTCGCAACTAATGAAAAACTGTTTTTT.